These T cell receptor beta chains were read from a single sample in a study of blood T cell repertoires in COVID-19. Measured with immunoSEQ multiplex PCR; TCRdb has only the in-frame clones, and not every one. The sample records more than 8,500 clones, approximately 80% being singletons. Sequencing used peripheral blood. These receptors all stem from a man between 65 and 79 years old with active COVID-19. The CDR3 runs from the conserved cysteine through the conserved F or W. D genes are given only for firm matches. Part of the rows lack a size; the others show once, few, many or a class for expanded clones.

>TRBV9|TRBJ2-2|TRBD2|NA
TGTGCCAGCTCTAGCGGGAGGGCCGACGGGGAGCTGTTTTTT
CASSSGRADGELFF
>TRBV29-1|TRBJ2-3|NA|once
TGCAGCGTTTCCTCAGGGACTAGCACAGATACGCAGTATTTT
CSVSSGTSTDTQYF
>TRBV6-4|TRBJ2-3|TRBD2|NA
TGTGCCAGCAGTGACGTAGCGGGAATCGGGGATACGCAGTATTTT
CASSDVAGIGDTQYF
>TRBV5-1|TRBJ2-7|NA|few
TGCGGATGTTTGAGGAGGATAATCTACGAGCAGTACTTC
CGCLRRIIYEQYF
>TRBV5-5|TRBJ2-7|NA|NA
TGTGCCAGCAGCTTCACAGGGAGCGAGCAGTACTTC
CASSFTGSEQYF
>TRBV5-4|TRBJ2-7|NA|NA
TGTGCCAGCAGCTTGAAGAACCAGGAATACGAGCAGTACTTC
CASSLKNQEYEQYF
>TRBV19|TRBJ2-7|NA|NA
TGTGCCAGTAGTGCTCGACACTTGGGCGAGCAGTACTTC
CASSARHLGEQYF
>TRBV7-2|TRBJ2-5|NA|NA
TGTGCCAGCAGCGGGCGTCTGGGTCAACAAGAGACCCAGTACTTC
CASSGRLGQQETQYF
>TRBV28|TRBJ2-1|TRBD2|few
TGTGCCAGCAGTTTAATCGCCCCGGGAGGGCACAATGAGCAGTTCTTC
CASSLIAPGGHNEQFF
>TRBV11-1|TRBJ2-3|TRBD2|NA
TGTGCCAGCAGCTTAGTTGGCGGGAGAGGCACAGATACGCAGTATTTT
CASSLVGGRGTDTQYF
>TRBV2|TRBJ1-6|NA|few
TGTGCCAGCAGGTTCAGGGATAATTCACCCCTCCACTTT
CASRFRDNSPLHF
>TRBV5-6|TRBJ2-1|TRBD2|NA
TGTGCCAGCATCACTAGCGGGAGGGGGCCGGGCTCCTACAATGAGCAGTTCTTC
CASITSGRGPGSYNEQFF
>TRBV7-3|TRBJ2-7|NA|NA
TGTGCCAGCAGCTTAAAAGAGCTTCCGGAGTCCCCCTACGAGCAGTACTTC
CASSLKELPESPYEQYF
>TRBV14|TRBJ1-2|TRBD1|NA
TGTGCCAGCAGCCACCAAACAGGGGGCGGAGATGGCTACACCTTC
CASSHQTGGGDGYTF
>TRBV10-1|TRBJ1-1|TRBD1|NA
TGCGCCAGCAAAGGGACAGCTAAAGCTTTCTTT
CASKGTAKAFF
>TRBV7-2|TRBJ1-1|TRBD1|few
TGTGCCAGCAGCTTGGTAAAGGGGGCCCCGACTGAAGCTTTCTTT
CASSLVKGAPTEAFF
>TRBV7-8|TRBJ2-1|NA|once
TGTGCCAGCAGCTTAGAGAGCCACAATGAGCAGTTCTTC
CASSLESHNEQFF
>TRBV21-1|TRBJ2-1|NA|NA
TGTGCCAACGGGAGGGCGGGAACGGGGGATGAGCAGTTCTTC
CANGRAGTGDEQFF
>TRBV2|TRBJ1-5|NA|few
TGTGCCAGCTCCCAGTTGGTCGTCAATCAGCCCCAGCATTTT
CASSQLVVNQPQHF
>TRBV19|TRBJ2-3|TRBD1|NA
TGTGCCAGTAGGGACAGGGGGCTAAGCGGGACTAGCACAGATACGCAGTATTTT
CASRDRGLSGTSTDTQYF
>TRBV27|TRBJ2-7|TRBD1|NA
TGTGCCAGCAGTCGCGGACAGGGATCCTACGAGCAGTACTTC
CASSRGQGSYEQYF
>TRBV28|TRBJ2-7|TRBD1|medium-sized
TGTGCCAGCAGCCCGGGACAGGGCGGCTACGAGCAGTACTTC
CASSPGQGGYEQYF
>TRBV9|TRBJ1-4|TRBD1|NA
TGTGCCAGCAGCCCCCGCCCGACAGGGGGAGGTGAAAAACTGTTTTTT
CASSPRPTGGGEKLFF
>TRBV28|TRBJ1-5|NA|NA
TGTGCCAGCAGTAAAGGGGACTATAGCAATCAGCCCCAGCATTTT
CASSKGDYSNQPQHF
>TRBV6-5|TRBJ2-2|TRBD2|NA
TGTGCCAGCAGATCCGCCGGGACTAGCTCCTGGGAGCTGTTTTTT
CASRSAGTSSWELFF
>TRBV6-4|TRBJ1-6|TRBD1|once
TGTGCCAGCAGCGCCGGGACAGGGGGTTCACCCCTCCACTTT
CASSAGTGGSPLHF